One and the same sample provided the 10 T cell receptor beta chains below, sequenced in a study of TIL therapy for anti-PD-1-resistant metastatic lung cancer. Noted time point: pre-treatment sample, taken before nivolumab and TIL therapy. Most excised metastases sampled were pleural nodules or supraclavicular lymph nodes. This was the immunoSEQ v3 assay. Clones were read by immunoSEQ multiplex PCR, and TCRdb kept only the in-frame ones, dropping some. The profile covers about 95,000 clones, with just over 65% appearing a single time and 11% taken by the ten largest. The sequencing here drew on tumor tissue, taken at baseline. These receptors all stem from a person between 30 and 80 years old with non-small cell lung cancer.

By frequency in the sample, this clone is medium-sized (0.01 to 0.1%). The V and J genes are TRBV28 and TRBJ1-1; maybe TRBD1 (5 bases). Between the trimmed V and J ends, which lost 8 bases and 0 bases, there was a span of 16 bases. CDR1 is MDHEN, CDR2 SYDVKM, per germline. CDR3 size: 15 residues. CDR3 DNA sequence: TGTGCCAGCCCCCCCCGGGGGAGGGTGAACACTGAAGCTTTCTTT. It encodes CASPPRGRVNTEAFF. Supplemented by reference TRBV28 and TRBJ1-1, the full variable domain reads DVKVTQSSRYLVKRTGEKVFLECVQDMDHENMFWYRQDPGLGLRLIYFSYDVKMKEKGDIPEGYSVSREKKERFSLILESASTNQTSMYLCASPPRGRVNTEAFFGQGTRLTVV.

The chain carries TRBV29-1 and TRBJ2-1; D ambiguous. Germline-derived CDR1 and CDR2 are SQVTM and ANQGSEA. The length of the CDR3 is 12 residues. V lost 4 bases, J lost 16 bases, and 20 bases lay in between. The CDR3 reads CSVVREVEAVFF. The CDR3 coding sequence is TGCAGCGTTGTCCGTGAGGTAGAAGCTGTTTTCTTC.

The chain uses TRBV9 and TRBJ1-2; possibly TRBD1 for D (5 bases). This CDR3 is 16 amino acids long. The V end was cut by 4 bases, the J end by 2 bases, with 18 bases between. The V gene's germline CDR1 is SGDLS and CDR2 YYNGEE. CDR3 coding DNA: TGTGCCAGCAGCCCAGCCGGGGAGGGACGGAACTATGGCTACACCTTC. It encodes CASSPAGEGRNYGYTF.

This chain connects TRBV30 to TRBJ2-1, with D perhaps matching TRBD2 (7 bases). The V end lost 3 bases, the J end lost 0 bases, and 15 bases lay between the germline ends. CDR3 length: 16 amino acids. Germline V lookup: CDR1 GTSNPN, CDR2 SVGIG (reference sequence). The CDR3 DNA follows: TGTGCCTGGAGAGGGGGGGGGAGAAACTCCTACAATGAGCAGTTCTTC. Translating it yields CAWRGGGRNSYNEQFF.

This clone came up a few times. The chain carries TRBV3-1 (or the pseudogene TRBV3-2) and TRBJ2-7; 8 bases map to TRBD1. Germline CDR1 and CDR2: LGHDT and YNNKEL (reference sequence). With V trimmed by 1 base and J by 0 bases, 17 bases remained unmatched. This CDR3 contains 20 residues. Here the CDR3 reads CASSQGLLPGQDKSSYEQYF. CDR3 nucleotide sequence: TGTGCCAGCAGCCAAGGTCTTCTCCCGGGACAGGATAAAAGCTCCTACGAGCAGTACTTC.

The chain couples TRBV27 to TRBJ2-1; the D is unclear. The ends were cut back, 4 bases at V and 8 bases at J, with 12 bases in the middle. The CDR3 is made up of 13 amino acids. Germline values: CDR1 MNHEY, CDR2 SMNVEV (reference sequence). The CDR3 loop is CASSSSELHEQFF. The CDR3 DNA is TGTGCCAGCAGTTCAAGCGAGCTCCATGAGCAGTTCTTC.

The chain uses TRBV5-1 and TRBJ2-5, with 7 bases fitting TRBD2. V shed 1 base, J shed 5 bases, and the junction held 8 bases outside the gene matches. The CDR3 length is 15 residues. From germline, CDR1 is SGHRS and CDR2 YFSETQ. DNA of the CDR3: TGCGCCAGCAGCTTGAACGGCGGAGCGGGGGAGACCCAGTACTTC. Translation gives CASSLNGGAGETQYF. The whole variable domain, remainder taken from reference TRBV5-1 and TRBJ2-5, is KAGVTQTPRYLIKTRGQQVTLSCSPISGHRSVSWYQQTPGQGLQFLFEYFSETQRNKGNFPGRFSGRQFSNSRSEMNVSTLELGDSALYLCASSLNGGAGETQYFGPGTRLLVL.

This chain connects TRBV7-2 to TRBJ2-1, with TRBD2 identical over 11 bases. CDR1 and CDR2 from the germline V gene are SGHTA and FQGNSA. Trimming at V came to 6 bases and at J to 1 base, leaving 11 bases not matched to a gene. CDR3 length equals 18 residues. Written as DNA, the CDR3 is TGTGCCAGCAGACCGGGCCTAGCGGGAGGAGAATCCTACAATGAGCAGTTCTTC. It encodes CASRPGLAGGESYNEQFF.

The V and J genes are TRBV15 and TRBJ2-7; a possible D gene is TRBD2 (6 bases). The length of the CDR3 is 15 residues. Germline V gene sequence: CDR1 LNHNV, CDR2 YYDKDF (reference sequence). V lost 5 bases, J lost 2 bases, and 16 bases lay in between. For the CDR3, the DNA is TGTGCCACCAGCGCTCCGGGGACTCGGACCTACGAGCAGTACTTC. Amino acid sequence: CATSAPGTRTYEQYF.

The chain recombines TRBV18 with TRBJ2-7, with 7 bases fitting TRBD1. The germline V gene has CDR1 KGHSH and CDR2 LQKENI. CDR3 length: 14 residues. The J segment lost 3 bases and the V segment lost 3 bases, leaving 5 bases of the junction unmatched. CDR3 bases: TGTGCCAGCTCACCTAAGACAGGGCACTACGAGCAGTACTTC. This gives the protein CASSPKTGHYEQYF.